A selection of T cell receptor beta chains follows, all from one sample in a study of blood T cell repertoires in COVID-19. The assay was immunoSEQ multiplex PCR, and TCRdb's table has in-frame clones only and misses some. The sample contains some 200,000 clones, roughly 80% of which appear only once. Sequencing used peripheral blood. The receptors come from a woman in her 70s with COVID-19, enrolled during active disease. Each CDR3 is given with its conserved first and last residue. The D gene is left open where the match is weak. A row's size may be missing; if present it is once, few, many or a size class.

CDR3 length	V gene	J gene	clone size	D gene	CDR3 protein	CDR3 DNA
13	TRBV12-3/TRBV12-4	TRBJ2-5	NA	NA	CASSLGVQETQYF	TGTGCCAGCAGTTTGGGCGTACAAGAGACCCAGTACTTC
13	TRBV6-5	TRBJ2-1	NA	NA	CASSSTETGEQFF	TGTGCCAGCAGTTCCACGGAGACGGGTGAGCAGTTCTTC
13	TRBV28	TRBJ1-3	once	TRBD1	CASYRGSGNTIYF	TGTGCCAGCTACAGGGGATCTGGAAACACCATATATTTT
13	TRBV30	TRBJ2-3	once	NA	CAWTGGRGDTQYF	TGTGCCTGGACGGGCGGGCGCGGAGATACGCAGTATTTT
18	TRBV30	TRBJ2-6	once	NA	CAWKVLRQGAAGANVLTF	TGTGCCTGGAAAGTTCTGCGGCAGGGTGCAGCTGGGGCCAACGTCCTGACTTTC
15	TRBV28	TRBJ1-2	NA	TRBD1	CASSLRTGEWYGYTF	TGTGCCAGCAGTTTACGTACAGGGGAATGGTATGGCTACACCTTC
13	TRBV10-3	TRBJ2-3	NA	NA	CAIIGREIDTQYF	TGTGCCATCATTGGTCGGGAAATAGATACGCAGTATTTT
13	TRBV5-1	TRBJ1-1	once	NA	CASRSQSHLEAFF	TGCGCCAGCAGGTCACAGAGTCATCTTGAAGCTTTCTTT
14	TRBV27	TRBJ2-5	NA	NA	CASSPGLLQETQYF	TGTGCCAGCAGCCCGGGACTCCTTCAAGAGACCCAGTACTTC
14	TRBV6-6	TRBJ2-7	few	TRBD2	CASSWETSGDEQYF	TGTGCCAGCAGTTGGGAGACTAGCGGGGACGAGCAGTACTTC
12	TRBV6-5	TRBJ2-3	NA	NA	CASSQGTDTQYF	TGTGCCAGCAGCCAGGGGACAGATACGCAGTATTTT
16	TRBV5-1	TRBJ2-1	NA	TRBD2	CASSWTSGRAVNEQFF	TGCGCCAGCAGCTGGACTAGCGGGAGGGCCGTGAATGAGCAGTTCTTC
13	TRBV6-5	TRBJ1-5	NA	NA	CASSYSLNQPQHF	TGTGCCAGCAGTTATTCATTGAATCAGCCCCAGCATTTT
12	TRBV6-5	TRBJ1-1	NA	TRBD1	CASRGPGQRAFF	TGTGCCAGCAGGGGGCCGGGACAGCGAGCTTTCTTT
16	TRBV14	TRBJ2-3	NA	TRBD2	CASSLLGLVATDTQYF	TGTGCCAGCAGCCTACTGGGACTAGTGGCCACAGATACGCAGTATTTT
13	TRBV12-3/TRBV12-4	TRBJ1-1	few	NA	CASRDDRSLEAFF	TGTGCCAGCAGGGACGACAGGTCGCTTGAAGCTTTCTTT
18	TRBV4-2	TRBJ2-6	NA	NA	CAGPNTGQVITGANVLTF	TGTGCCGGCCCCAATACTGGCCAGGTCATTACGGGGGCCAACGTCCTGACTTTC
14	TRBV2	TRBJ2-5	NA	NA	CASSERAAGETQYF	TGTGCCAGCAGTGAGCGGGCGGCTGGCGAGACCCAGTACTTC
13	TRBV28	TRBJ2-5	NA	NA	CASSPGGRETQYF	TGTGCCAGCAGCCCGGGGGGCCGAGAGACCCAGTACTTC
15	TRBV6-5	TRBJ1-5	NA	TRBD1	CASSYGQGGNQPQHF	TGTGCCAGCAGTTACGGACAGGGTGGCAATCAGCCCCAGCATTTT
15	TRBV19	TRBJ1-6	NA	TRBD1	CASSITGTANSPLHF	TGTGCCAGTAGTATCACTGGGACAGCTAATTCACCCCTCCACTTT
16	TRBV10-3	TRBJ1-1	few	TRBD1	CAISESSQGARTEAFF	TGTGCCATCAGTGAGTCTTCCCAGGGGGCGCGCACTGAAGCTTTCTTT
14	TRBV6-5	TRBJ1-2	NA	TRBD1	CASTLGGRNYGYTF	TGTGCCAGCACTCTAGGGGGCAGAAACTATGGCTACACCTTC
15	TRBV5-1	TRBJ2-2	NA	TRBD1	CASSHDRANTGELFF	TGCGCCAGCAGCCACGACAGGGCGAACACCGGGGAGCTGTTTTTT
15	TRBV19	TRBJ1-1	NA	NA	CASSILAQMNTEAFF	TGTGCCAGTAGTATTCTAGCGCAGATGAACACTGAAGCTTTCTTT
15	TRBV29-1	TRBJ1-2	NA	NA	CSVEVTGHSNYGYTF	TGCAGCGTTGAAGTAACGGGACACTCTAACTATGGCTACACCTTC
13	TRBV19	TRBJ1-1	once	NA	CASSIRGPSEAFF	TGTGCCAGTAGTATTAGAGGGCCCTCTGAAGCTTTCTTT
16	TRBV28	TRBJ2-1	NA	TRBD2	CASSLLPSGRRGEQFF	TGTGCCAGCAGTCTCCTCCCTAGCGGGAGGAGGGGTGAGCAGTTCTTC
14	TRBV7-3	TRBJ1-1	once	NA	CASSSAGVRTEAFF	TGTGCCAGCAGCTCTGCGGGGGTAAGAACTGAAGCTTTCTTT
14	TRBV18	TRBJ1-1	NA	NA	CASSPKEGGTEAFF	TGTGCCAGCTCACCTAAGGAGGGTGGGACTGAAGCTTTCTTT
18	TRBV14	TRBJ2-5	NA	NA	CASSQERSDRTGKETQYF	TGTGCCAGCAGCCAAGAAAGATCGGACAGAACGGGGAAAGAGACCCAGTACTTC
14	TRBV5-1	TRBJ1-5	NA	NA	CASSSRQRNQPQHF	TGCGCCAGCAGCTCGAGACAGCGCAATCAGCCCCAGCATTTT
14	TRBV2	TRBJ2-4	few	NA	CASSERREKNIQYF	TGTGCCAGCAGTGAAAGGAGGGAGAAGAACATTCAGTACTTC
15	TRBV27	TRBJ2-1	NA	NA	CASRLMGGSYNEQFF	TGTGCCAGCAGATTAATGGGGGGATCCTACAATGAGCAGTTCTTC
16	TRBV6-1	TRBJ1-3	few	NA	CASSAPGQFSGNTIYF	TGTGCCAGCAGTGCCCCCGGACAGTTCTCTGGAAACACCATATATTTT
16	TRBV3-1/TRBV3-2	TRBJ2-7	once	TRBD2	CASSHERGGRFNEQYF	TGTGCCAGCAGCCATGAACGGGGGGGGCGCTTCAACGAGCAGTACTTC
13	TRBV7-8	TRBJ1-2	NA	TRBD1	CASSFDREGGYTF	TGTGCCAGCAGCTTTGACAGGGAAGGGGGCTACACCTTC